The TCR beta chain described here comes from a study of lung T cells in sarcoidosis with Löfgren's syndrome. As for the study in general: Repertoire analyses centered on Löfgren's syndrome patients. Points from the study as a whole: Multiple Löfgren's syndrome patients reportedly shared TRAV12-1 and TRBV2 CDR3 motifs. Versus controls, Löfgren's syndrome patients reportedly showed TRAV12-1 and TRBV2 as most expanded.

TCRdb fed the reads into MiXCR, producing one record per CDR3 protein. Among thousands of distinct CDR3 sequences listed, 20% to 25% were seen once. There are a few counts of this clonotype. Its antigen is unknown. A much larger clone lies one base from this, so it may be a read error. Deletions cut 4 bases from V and 3 bases from J, with 20 bases between. This CDR3 comprises 17 residues. CDR1 LNHNV and CDR2 YYDKDF come from the germline V gene (reference sequence). Sequences were obtained from CD4+ T cells from bronchoalveolar lavage fluid. This sequence originates from a human donor with sarcoidosis (Löfgren's syndrome or another form), or a control subject (not recorded which). V usage is TRBV15 and J usage is TRBJ2-3; D gene uncertain. CDR3 nucleotides: TGTGCCACCAGCACCGCCCCAAGGTCCCAAGGGACAGATACGCAGTATTTT. This gives the protein CATSTAPRSQGTDTQYF.